Shown below are 24 T cell receptor beta chains from a single sample sequenced in a study of technical replicates of blood from four donors (dated by TCRdb to the late 2010s). The library came from the immunoSEQ multiplex PCR assay. Here the immuneACCESS table is served through TCRdb, limited to in-frame sequences with V and J called. Missing clones are a known gap in these copies; in checked studies unresolved V genes cover under half, and the rest lacks a known reason. Recorded for this sample are about 56,000 clones; around 93% of them occurred a single time. Around 4% of the sample belongs to the ten largest clones. The sample taken for sequencing was PBMCs. These receptors all come from a human donor in good health. Some clones in this sample may be carry-over from other donors' samples.

The chain couples TRBV5-6 to TRBJ2-3, with 13 bases lining up with TRBD2. Per the germline V gene, CDR1 is SGHDT and CDR2 is YYEEEE. Germline trimming cut 4 bases from V and 4 bases from J; bases unmatched to any gene: 6. This CDR3 spans 16 amino acids. The CDR3 coding sequence is TGTGCCAGCAGCAGGACTAGCGGGGGCCGGGCAGATACGCAGTATTTT. Translated: CASSRTSGGRADTQYF.

CDR3 DNA sequence: TGCAGTGCCCAGGGGGACTCTCGAGCTTTCTTT. Translation gives CSAQGDSRAFF. The chain has TRBV20-1 and TRBJ1-1; 7 nucleotides line up with TRBD1. CDR3 length equals 11 residues. The junction had 8 bases not matched to a gene; V was cut back by 6 bases and J by 10 bases. Germline loops: CDR1 DFQATT, CDR2 SNEGSKA (reference sequence).

This clone occurred a few times. The chain joins TRBV7-3 to TRBJ2-2; 8 bases map to TRBD2. The CDR3 has 16 amino acids. J was trimmed by 1 base and V by 5 bases; bases with no gene match: 6. Germline-derived CDR1 and CDR2 are SGHTA and FQGTGA. The CDR3 spells CASSPRSGMNTGELFF. CDR3 nucleotides: TGTGCCAGCAGCCCCCGTAGCGGGATGAACACCGGGGAGCTGTTTTTT.

This clone was observed once. The rearrangement uses TRBV30 and TRBJ1-5, with D unresolved. Germline V gene sequence: CDR1 GTSNPN, CDR2 SVGIG (reference sequence). The CDR3 is 15 residues long. V gave up 0 bases and J gave up 2 bases, with 11 bases separating them. The CDR3 protein is CAWSVSLLGNQPQHF. CDR3 in DNA: TGTGCCTGGAGTGTATCGCTATTAGGCAATCAGCCCCAGCATTTT.

The genes are TRBV10-3 and TRBJ1-1; maybe TRBD1 (5 bases). This CDR3 contains 16 residues. Trimming took 2 bases from V and 5 from J, leaving 18 bases between them. Per the germline V gene, CDR1 is ENHRY and CDR2 is SYGVKD. Written as DNA, the CDR3 is TGTGCCATCAGTGAGGGGGGGGTTGTAGCCGTGACTGAAGCTTTCTTT. Protein product: CAISEGGVVAVTEAFF.

Concerning this clone itself: The junction departs from the called germline gene at one end, perhaps through a read error. This rearrangement joins TRBV13 to TRBJ2-4; possibly TRBD1 for D (5 bases). The CDR3 has 12 amino acids. The germline V gene encodes CDR1 PRHDT and CDR2 FYEKMQ (reference sequence). CDR3 loop: CASSISRQIRNF. As DNA, the CDR3 is TGTGCCAGCAGCATATCCCGACAGATCAGGAACTTC.

The chain links TRBV27 to TRBJ1-1; a weak D match, TRBD1 (6 bases). The germline V and J ends were trimmed by 5 bases and 5 bases, with 12 bases remaining between them. There are 13 residues in the CDR3. CDR1 is MNHEY and CDR2 is SMNVEV in the germline V gene (reference sequence). The CDR3, as DNA: TGTGCCAGCAGTCCCCTGACAGGAACTGAAGCTTTCTTT. Protein: CASSPLTGTEAFF.

DNA for the CDR3: TGTGCCAGCAGCTTAACTCAGGGGTATAATGAAAAACTGTTTTTT. This sequence encodes CASSLTQGYNEKLFF. This sequence joins TRBV7-9 and TRBJ1-4, with D perhaps matching TRBD1 (6 bases). Trimming left V 2 bases short and J 4 bases short, with 11 bases between. In germline, CDR1 is SEHNR, CDR2 FQNEAQ (reference sequence). CDR3 size: 15 residues.

The V gene is TRBV6-1, the J gene TRBJ1-5; D might be TRBD1 (5 bases). The CDR3 length is 17 residues. Trimming removed 4 bases at V and 8 bases at J, with 24 bases between. Germline-derived CDR1 and CDR2 are MNHNS and SASEGT. The CDR3 loop reads CASSGLRQLQVVEPQHF. The CDR3 region has the DNA TGTGCCAGCAGTGGACTTCGACAGCTCCAGGTCGTGGAGCCCCAGCATTTT.

The genes are TRBV6-1 and TRBJ2-7; 12 bases fit TRBD2. The germline gives CDR1 MNHNS, CDR2 SASEGT. After removal of 6 bases from V and 5 bases from J, the junction contained 8 bases not matched to a gene. This CDR3 comprises 15 residues. The DNA for the CDR3 is TGTGCCAGCAGCCGTACTAGCGGGAGGCCCCACGAGCAGTACTTC. Its translation is CASSRTSGRPHEQYF.

This clone was picked up a small number of times. The J gene is TRBJ1-1, the V gene TRBV30; D might be TRBD1 (5 bases). The CDR3 covers 14 residues. Trimming cost V 2 bases and J 0 bases, with 10 bases left between them. Germline V gene lookup returns CDR1 GTSNPN and CDR2 SVGIG (reference sequence). DNA for the CDR3: TGTGCCTGGAGTAAATGGGACTTGAACACTGAAGCTTTCTTT. It encodes CAWSKWDLNTEAFF.

This chain joins TRBV5-4 and TRBJ2-7; D may be TRBD1 (6 bases). The V gene's germline CDR1 is SGHNT and CDR2 YYREEE (reference sequence). The V gene lost 3 bases and the J gene lost 4 bases, with 17 bases spanning the gap. The CDR3 spans 15 residues. The chain's CDR3 is CASSSRDRKSYEQYF. In DNA, the CDR3 is TGTGCCAGCAGCTCCCGCGACAGGAAGAGTTACGAGCAGTACTTC.

The rearrangement links TRBV7-8 to TRBJ1-1; unclear D gene. V lost 5 bases and J lost 11, with 18 bases in between. Germline values: CDR1 SGHVS, CDR2 FQNEAQ. This CDR3 is built from 13 residues. The CDR3 DNA sequence: TGTGCCAGCAGCCAGCCGGGTGTGGGTTCGGCTTTCTTT. This gives the protein CASSQPGVGSAFF.

The chain has TRBV4-2 and TRBJ1-1; TRBD1 matches 8 bases. The trim removed 8 bases at V and 3 bases at J, leaving 5 bases unmatched. CDR1 LGHNA and CDR2 YNFKEQ come from the germline V gene. The CDR3 consists of 13 residues. CDR3 DNA sequence: TGTGCCAGCGATGCAGGGGGCTACACTGAAGCTTTCTTT. Protein: CASDAGGYTEAFF.

This chain uses TRBV6-6 with TRBJ2-2; D ambiguous. CDR3 size: 14 residues. Deletions cut 2 bases from V and 4 bases from J, with 8 bases between. Germline values: CDR1 MNHNY, CDR2 SVGAGI (reference sequence). The DNA for the CDR3 is TGTGCCAGCAGTTACCCCCCTTTCACCGGGGAGCTGTTTTTT. This translates into CASSYPPFTGELFF.

This chain uses TRBV9 with TRBJ1-1, with D perhaps matching TRBD1 (5 bases). Trimming stripped 3 bases from V and 2 bases from J, with 8 bases between. Per germline, CDR1 SGDLS and CDR2 YYNGEE. CDR3 length: 13 residues. The CDR3 protein is CASSERGNTEAFF. The CDR3 bases are TGTGCCAGCAGCGAGCGGGGCAACACTGAAGCTTTCTTT.

The gene calls are TRBV11-2 and TRBJ2-1; 9 bases map to TRBD2. This CDR3 has 17 amino acids. The V and J ends lost 5 bases and 7 bases, in that order; junction bases with no gene match: 15. Germline lookup yields CDR1 SGHAT and CDR2 FQNNGV. The CDR3: CASSPRGSGSYNNEQFF. CDR3 bases: TGTGCCAGCAGCCCTCGGGGTAGCGGGAGTTATAATAATGAGCAGTTCTTC.

The chain couples TRBV19 to TRBJ1-5; D ambiguous. Germline CDR1 is LNHDA and CDR2 is SQIVND (reference sequence). The CDR3 consists of 14 residues. Trimming shortened V by 4 bases and J by 6 bases, and 13 bases separated the two germline ends. The CDR3 sequence: CASSRALGFQPQHF. CDR3 DNA sequence: TGTGCCAGTAGTAGGGCCCTTGGGTTTCAGCCCCAGCATTTT.

This clone has just one count. This chain links TRBV18 with TRBJ2-7; 11 bases map to TRBD1. Germline V gives CDR1 KGHSH, CDR2 LQKENI. The CDR3 is 15 residues long. V gave up 4 bases and J gave up 3 bases; unmatched junction bases: 5. CDR3 loop: CASSRSGTGGYEQYF. DNA for the CDR3: TGTGCCAGCTCACGGTCCGGGACAGGGGGCTACGAGCAGTACTTC. The full variable domain, with the rest looked up from reference TRBV18 and TRBJ2-7, is NAGVMQNPRHLVRRRGQEARLRCSPMKGHSHVYWYRQLPEEGLKFMVYLQKENIIDESGMPKERFSAEFPKEGPSILRIQQVVRGDSAAYFCASSRSGTGGYEQYFGPGTRLTVT.

The gene calls are TRBV25-1 and TRBJ1-3, with 8 bases identical to TRBD1. Germline V gives CDR1 MGHDK, CDR2 SYGVNS. V was pared by 8 bases and J by 4 bases, with 16 bases of the junction left unmatched. The CDR3 is 17 residues long. CDR3 nucleotides: TGTGCCAGCGCCGGTCGGCGAACAGGGGGTAAAGGAAACACCATATATTTT. Its translation is CASAGRRTGGKGNTIYF.

J is TRBJ1-1 and V is TRBV5-1; D might be TRBD1 (5 bases). Trimming removed 0 bases at V and 4 bases at J, with 10 bases between. The CDR3 spans 14 residues. Germline values: CDR1 SGHRS, CDR2 YFSETQ. The CDR3 reads CASSLGAGPTEAFF. In DNA, the CDR3 is TGCGCCAGCAGCTTGGGGGCAGGGCCCACTGAAGCTTTCTTT.

The chain carries TRBV5-1 and TRBJ1-1, with a possible D match to TRBD1 (5 bases). Trimming stripped 4 bases from V and 5 bases from J, with 15 bases between. From germline, CDR1 is SGHRS and CDR2 YFSETQ. There are 14 residues in the CDR3. This chain's CDR3 is CASSPDSLWTEAFF. CDR3 coding DNA: TGCGCCAGCAGCCCCGACAGTTTGTGGACTGAAGCTTTCTTT.

The chain links TRBV7-2 to TRBJ2-3; 10 nucleotides align to TRBD2. CDR3 size: 19 residues. Germline CDR1 is SGHTA and CDR2 is FQGNSA. J gave up 7 bases and V 3 bases, and 19 bases lay outside the gene matches. CDR3 coding DNA: TGTGCCAGCAGCTTGGAGCTACAAAGTCGAGCGGGGGGGCGAAATACGCAGTATTTT. It codes for CASSLELQSRAGGRNTQYF.

This chain joins TRBV12-5 and TRBJ2-1, with a tentative D call TRBD2 (6 bases). CDR3 length: 15 amino acids. CDR1 LGHNT and CDR2 FRNRAP come from the germline V gene. V lost 2 bases, J lost 3 bases, and 11 bases lay in between. Here the CDR3 reads CASGLTSPFYNEQFF. In DNA, the CDR3 is TGTGCTAGTGGTTTGACTAGCCCCTTCTACAATGAGCAGTTCTTC.